This is a list of T cell receptor beta chains from one sample in a study of cytomegalovirus exposure and HLA in healthy donors. Produced via immunoSEQ multiplex PCR; TCRdb's table is partial and in-frame only. Of some 140,000 clones in the sample, over 60% are singletons; the top ten hold around 1.3%. Source material: PBMCs. These receptors were taken from a male donor in good health and CMV-seropositive. Each CDR3 is given with its conserved first and last residue. The order of the fields is J gene, clone size, D gene, V gene, CDR3 protein, CDR3 DNA. D genes are given only for firm matches. A row's size may be missing; if present it is once, few, many or a size class.

>TRBJ1-5|NA|NA|TRBV28
CASSFDFNQPQHF
TGTGCCAGCAGTTTCGACTTCAATCAGCCCCAGCATTTT
>TRBJ2-7|NA|TRBD2|TRBV19
CASSRILAVGGYEQYF
TGTGCCAGTAGTCGCATTCTAGCGGTTGGAGGGTACGAGCAGTACTTC
>TRBJ2-3|NA|NA|TRBV4-1
CASSQVAGAGVGTDTQYF
TGCGCCAGCAGCCAAGTTGCGGGGGCCGGCGTGGGCACAGATACGCAGTATTTT
>TRBJ2-7|few|TRBD1|TRBV6-5
CASSVDRVYEQYF
TGTGCCAGCAGTGTAGACAGGGTGTACGAGCAGTACTTC
>TRBJ2-6|NA|TRBD1|TRBV18
CASSPTTGGSGANVLTF
TGTGCCAGCTCACCAACGACAGGGGGCTCAGGGGCCAACGTCCTGACTTTC
>TRBJ1-4|NA|NA|TRBV28
CASSFAPQATNEKLFF
TGTGCCAGCAGTTTCGCCCCCCAGGCAACTAATGAAAAACTGTTTTTT
>TRBJ2-1|NA|TRBD2|TRBV9
CASSVGAGGAIYNEQFF
TGTGCCAGCAGCGTAGGGGCGGGGGGGGCGATATACAATGAGCAGTTCTTC
>TRBJ1-1|NA|NA|TRBV5-4
CASSLGAGMNTEAFF
TGTGCCAGCAGCCTGGGGGCAGGGATGAACACTGAAGCTTTCTTT
>TRBJ2-7|NA|TRBD1|TRBV5-6
CASSFLGTGGAEQYF
TGTGCCAGCAGCTTTCTTGGGACAGGGGGTGCCGAGCAGTACTTC
>TRBJ1-2|once|NA|TRBV15
CATSRDRLTAGRQYGYTF
TGTGCCACCAGCAGAGATCGTCTAACAGCCGGAAGACAATATGGCTACACCTTC
>TRBJ2-2|NA|NA|TRBV7-6
CASSLVWGESGELFF
TGTGCCAGCAGCTTAGTGTGGGGGGAGAGCGGGGAGCTGTTTTTT
>TRBJ1-4|few|NA|TRBV6-5
CASSSGRGEKLFF
TGTGCCAGCAGTTCCGGACGGGGTGAAAAACTGTTTTTT
>TRBJ2-1|NA|TRBD1|TRBV29-1
CSATQDRSSYNEQFF
TGCAGCGCCACACAGGACAGGAGCTCCTACAATGAGCAGTTCTTC
>TRBJ1-1|NA|TRBD1|TRBV5-1
CASSLARQGGNTEAFF
TGCGCCAGCAGCTTGGCCCGACAGGGAGGGAACACTGAAGCTTTCTTT
>TRBJ2-7|NA|NA|TRBV4-1
CASSQVRGLGEQYF
TGCGCCAGCAGCCAAGTAAGGGGATTAGGCGAGCAGTACTTC
>TRBJ2-5|NA|TRBD1|TRBV4-1
CASRLGGTGGMETQYF
TGCGCCAGCAGACTAGGAGGGACAGGGGGTATGGAGACCCAGTACTTC
>TRBJ2-7|NA|NA|TRBV18
CASSPVPGTYEQYF
TGTGCCAGCTCACCGGTCCCGGGTACCTACGAGCAGTACTTC
>TRBJ1-1|NA|TRBD1|TRBV27
CASSLQGVGTEAFF
TGTGCCAGCAGTTTACAGGGGGTAGGCACTGAAGCTTTCTTT
>TRBJ1-1|NA|NA|TRBV7-9
CASSNLGQRPEAFF
TGTGCCAGCAGCAACCTAGGACAGCGTCCTGAAGCTTTCTTT
>TRBJ1-4|NA|TRBD1|TRBV2
CASRGDSSSEKLFF
TGTGCCAGCAGAGGGGACAGCTCGTCTGAAAAACTGTTTTTT
>TRBJ1-6|once|NA|TRBV19
CASSIGESPLHF
TGTGCCAGTAGTATAGGGGAGTCACCCCTCCACTTT
>TRBJ2-2|NA|TRBD1|TRBV9
CASSVVRQGPNTGELFF
TGTGCCAGCAGCGTAGTTCGACAGGGCCCGAACACCGGGGAGCTGTTTTTT
>TRBJ2-7|NA|NA|TRBV27
CASSLSAGHDEQYF
TGTGCCAGCAGTTTATCGGCAGGGCATGACGAGCAGTACTTC
>TRBJ2-1|NA|TRBD2|TRBV5-5
CASSLAGGTYNEQFF
TGTGCCAGCAGCTTAGCGGGAGGGACCTACAATGAGCAGTTCTTC
>TRBJ1-2|NA|TRBD1|TRBV5-6
CASSLEEGAINYGYTF
TGTGCCAGCAGCTTGGAAGAGGGGGCGATTAACTATGGCTACACCTTC
>TRBJ2-7|few|NA|TRBV6-5
CASSPTGGSSYEQYF
TGTGCCAGCAGTCCCACGGGTGGGAGCTCCTACGAGCAGTACTTC
>TRBJ2-3|once|NA|TRBV9
CASSLRGTDTQYF
TGTGCCAGCAGCCTTCGGGGCACAGATACGCAGTATTTT
>TRBJ2-5|NA|NA|TRBV5-1
CASSSTGFWETQYF
TGCGCCAGCAGCTCCACAGGATTCTGGGAGACCCAGTACTTC
>TRBJ1-3|NA|NA|TRBV5-1
CASSLGSTFQGFSGNTIYF
TGCGCCAGCAGCTTGGGTTCAACTTTTCAGGGGTTCTCTGGAAACACCATATATTTT
>TRBJ2-1|NA|TRBD2|TRBV4-1
CASSQELAGEQFF
TGCGCCAGCAGCCAAGAACTAGCGGGGGAGCAGTTCTTC
>TRBJ2-7|NA|NA|TRBV5-6
CASSLGSTSDEQYF
TGTGCCAGCAGTCTGGGCAGTACTTCTGACGAGCAGTACTTC
>TRBJ1-2|few|NA|TRBV5-1
CASSQTGNYGYTF
TGCGCCAGCAGCCAAACAGGGAACTATGGCTACACCTTC
>TRBJ1-1|once|NA|TRBV29-1
CSVGRENTEAFF
TGCAGCGTCGGCAGGGAAAACACTGAAGCTTTCTTT
>TRBJ2-7|NA|NA|TRBV10-3
CAISDPARFSSYEQYF
TGTGCCATCAGTGACCCAGCGCGCTTCAGCTCCTACGAGCAGTACTTC
>TRBJ1-1|NA|TRBD1|TRBV6-5
CASVDRGAAAFF
TGTGCCAGTGTCGACAGGGGGGCTGCCGCTTTCTTT
>TRBJ2-7|NA|NA|TRBV2
CASSTRYSYEQYF
TGTGCCAGCAGTACTAGGTACTCCTACGAGCAGTACTTC
>TRBJ2-7|NA|TRBD1|TRBV28
CASSSQSGTGTYEQYF
TGTGCCAGCAGTTCACAGTCGGGGACAGGGACCTACGAGCAGTACTTC
>TRBJ2-7|NA|NA|TRBV5-1
CASSWAAGGEQYF
TGCGCCAGCAGCTGGGCGGCGGGTGGCGAGCAGTACTTC
>TRBJ2-2|NA|TRBD2|TRBV7-3
CASSPRLAGVGTGELFF
TGTGCCAGCAGCCCCAGACTAGCGGGAGTAGGAACCGGGGAGCTGTTTTTT
>TRBJ2-3|NA|TRBD1|TRBV27
CASSPNLGTGGSTDTQYF
TGTGCCAGCAGTCCCAACCTCGGGACAGGAGGCAGCACAGATACGCAGTATTTT
>TRBJ2-7|NA|TRBD1|TRBV7-8
CASSATGGEQYF
TGTGCCAGCAGCGCTACAGGGGGCGAGCAGTACTTC
>TRBJ2-1|NA|TRBD1|TRBV7-2
CASSPRQGGNEQFF
TGTGCCAGCAGCCCGAGACAGGGTGGGAATGAGCAGTTCTTC